The 25 T cell receptor beta chains given below trace back to one sample, sequenced in a study of T-cell reconstitution after alpha-beta-depleted transplantation in children (dated by TCRdb to the mid-2010s). The method behind the library was PCR. Sequencing took place on an Illumina HiSeq 2500. To normalize quantification of the TCRbeta repertoire, the TCR libraries were built with molecular barcoding that relied on unique molecular identifiers. TCRdb cleaned the public reads at Q25 with fastp, built clones with MiXCR and kept in-frame beta chains. CDR3 protein duplicates are merged, each entry listing the most common genes and DNA. A total of about a million distinct CDR3 sequences appear in this sample, under 30% of them only once. The ten largest clones take up roughly 30% of the sample. The treatment or condition label, read with the paper, signifies: allogeneic hematopoietic cell transplantation with graft depleted of TCRalphabeta T cells and CD19 B cells.

The sample was PBMCs, mostly from graft donor cells, taken 360 days after TCRalphabeta/CD19-depleted stem cell transplant. The source of these receptors is a boy younger than two who had a stem cell transplant for SCID, so the T cells may come from the graft donor.

Here the CDR3 DNA reads TGCGCCAGCAGCTGGGAATACCCCTACGAGCAGTACTTC. Amino acids: CASSWEYPYEQYF. The chain couples TRBV5-1 to TRBJ2-7; D is unclear. Looked up from germline, CDR1 is SGHRS and CDR2 is YFSETQ. The V and J ends lost 3 bases and 2 bases respectively, with 9 bases between them. The CDR3 sequence is 13 residues long.

This clonotype was seen at least ten times. V is TRBV5-1 and J is TRBJ2-7; maybe TRBD2 (6 bases). The germline gives CDR1 SGHRS, CDR2 YFSETQ. CDR3 length equals 14 residues. The germline V and J ends were trimmed by 3 bases and 6 bases, with 16 bases remaining between them. CDR3 residues: CASSSGTWASEQYF. CDR3 coding DNA: TGCGCCAGCAGCTCCGGGACTTGGGCCTCCGAGCAGTACTTC.

V is TRBV18 and J is TRBJ2-7; TRBD1 agrees at 11 bases. The CDR3 runs 18 residues. Per germline, CDR1 KGHSH and CDR2 LQKENI. Trimming cost V 0 bases and J 1 base; bases outside gene matches: 8. The CDR3 nucleotides read TGTGCCAGCTCACCACCTGGGACAGGGGGGCCTGCTTCCTACGAGCAGTACTTC. It translates to CASSPPGTGGPASYEQYF.

Only a few counts were recorded for this clonotype. The chain combines TRBV28 with TRBJ1-4, with a weak D call TRBD1 (6 bases). Trimming removed 3 bases from V and 7 bases from J, with 18 bases in between. Germline loops: CDR1 MDHEN, CDR2 SYDVKM. The CDR3 is 16 amino acids. The CDR3 loop is CASSFGWRQEGEKLFF. DNA of the CDR3: TGTGCCAGCAGTTTTGGCTGGAGACAGGAGGGTGAAAAACTGTTTTTT.

This clonotype was detected ten times or more. The V and J genes are TRBV12-3 or TRBV12-4 and TRBJ2-7, with no clear D. Deletions cut 5 bases from V and 7 bases from J, with 9 bases between. The CDR3 loop spans 11 amino acids. CDR3 region: CASSAPGEQYF. The CDR3 nucleotides are TGTGCCAGCAGTGCCCCAGGAGAGCAGTACTTC.

This clonotype came up a few times. V and J are TRBV5-6 and TRBJ2-4; no clear D. The V and J ends lost 2 bases and 2 bases respectively, with 11 bases between them. Looked up from germline, CDR1 is SGHDT and CDR2 is YYEEEE. The CDR3 totals 15 residues. CDR3 loop: CASSFLPSTKNIQYF. The CDR3 DNA reads TGTGCCAGCAGCTTTCTCCCCTCGACCAAAAACATTCAGTACTTC.

The V call is TRBV12-3 or TRBV12-4, the J call TRBJ2-1; D assignment may be TRBD1 or TRBD2 (5 bases each). The CDR3 totals 15 residues. The ends were cut back, 7 bases at V and 4 bases at J, with 17 bases in the middle. DNA for the CDR3: TGTGCCAGCACCTGGGGGTTACAGGCATACAATGAGCAGTTCTTC. It specifies CASTWGLQAYNEQFF.

A few counts support this clonotype. J is TRBJ1-4 and V is TRBV5-1, with 10 bases lining up with TRBD1. Unmatched junction bases numbered 4, after V lost 0 bases and J lost 8 bases. Germline values: CDR1 SGHRS, CDR2 YFSETQ. CDR3 size: 15 residues. The CDR3 loop is CASSLEGQGYEKLFF. For the CDR3, the DNA is TGCGCCAGCAGCTTGGAGGGACAGGGGTACGAAAAACTGTTTTTT. Filled out from reference TRBV5-1 and TRBJ1-4, the complete variable domain reads KAGVTQTPRYLIKTRGQQVTLSCSPISGHRSVSWYQQTPGQGLQFLFEYFSETQRNKGNFPGRFSGRQFSNSRSEMNVSTLELGDSALYLCASSLEGQGYEKLFFGSGTQLSVL.

The sample holds a few counts of this clonotype. The rearrangement links TRBV29-1 to TRBJ1-5; D may be TRBD1 (5 bases). With 0 bases removed from V and 4 bases from J, the gap between germline ends came to 19 bases. This CDR3 is built from 17 residues. From germline, CDR1 is SQVTM and CDR2 ANQGSEA. The DNA for the CDR3 is TGCAGCGTTGAAGACCACCAGTCCGGGACCGAGAATCAGCCCCAGCATTTT. This codes for CSVEDHQSGTENQPQHF.

J is TRBJ2-7 and V is TRBV5-1, with 10 positions matching TRBD1. The J segment lost 4 bases and the V segment lost 8 bases, leaving 9 bases of the junction unmatched. Per germline, CDR1 SGHRS and CDR2 YFSETQ. This CDR3 spans 14 amino acids. CDR3 sequence: CASMRGTGAYEQYF. The CDR3 DNA reads TGCGCCAGTATGAGGGGGACAGGGGCTTACGAGCAGTACTTC.

The CDR3 sequence: CSAKPQEGSEQFF. The CDR3 DNA is TGCAGTGCTAAGCCCCAGGAAGGGAGTGAGCAGTTCTTC. This chain connects TRBV20-1 to TRBJ2-1; TRBD2 might be the D (5 bases). V lost 4 bases and J lost 9, with 16 bases in between. The CDR3 covers 13 residues. The germline V gene has CDR1 DFQATT and CDR2 SNEGSKA (reference sequence).

This clonotype was seen a handful of times. The genes are TRBV4-1 and TRBJ2-2; D remains ambiguous. The V and J ends lost 1 base and 7 bases respectively, with 13 bases between them. The CDR3 spans 15 residues. Germline V gene data show CDR1 as MGHRA and CDR2 as YSYEKL. In DNA form, the CDR3 reads TGCGCCAGCAGCCAAGTTTGGGCTGGGAACGGGGAGCTGTTTTTT. Protein product: CASSQVWAGNGELFF.

V usage is TRBV5-1 and J usage is TRBJ2-1; 8 bases line up with TRBD2. The J segment lost 7 bases and the V segment lost 2 bases, leaving 11 bases of the junction unmatched. CDR3 length: 16 amino acids. Per germline, CDR1 SGHRS and CDR2 YFSETQ. CDR3 DNA: TGCGCCAGCAGCTTTTCCCCGGGGGGGCCCCCTAATGAGCAGTTCTTC. This translates into CASSFSPGGPPNEQFF.

The J gene is TRBJ2-2, the V gene TRBV4-3; 8 bases are shared with TRBD2. Germline V gives CDR1 LGHNA, CDR2 YSLEER. The CDR3 extends over 16 amino acids. The V segment lost 1 base and the J segment 5 bases; nucleotides outside the gene matches: 6. In nucleotides, the CDR3 is TGCGCCAGCAGCCAAGGGGCGCGCGGGGGGACCGGGGAGCTGTTTTTT. Translated, it gives CASSQGARGGTGELFF.

The rearrangement joins TRBV10-3 to TRBJ1-1, with a possible D match to TRBD1 (5 bases). Trimming removed 2 bases at V and 2 bases at J, with 21 bases between. Germline values: CDR1 ENHRY, CDR2 SYGVKD. The CDR3 spans 18 residues. The CDR3 sequence: CAISEPRGDRGFNTEAFF. CDR3 nucleotide sequence: TGTGCCATCAGTGAGCCCCGCGGGGATAGGGGTTTCAACACTGAAGCTTTCTTT.

This chain uses TRBV7-9 with TRBJ2-1; unclear D gene. Germline values: CDR1 SEHNR, CDR2 FQNEAQ (reference sequence). With 5 bases removed from V and 6 bases from J, the gap between germline ends came to 11 bases. This CDR3 contains 13 residues. The CDR3 loop reads CASSPMESNEQFF. The CDR3 coding sequence is TGTGCCAGCAGCCCAATGGAGAGCAATGAGCAGTTCTTC. The whole variable domain, remainder taken from reference TRBV7-9 and TRBJ2-1, is DTGVSQNPRHKITKRGQNVTFRCDPISEHNRLYWYRQTLGQGPEFLTYFQNEAQLEKSRLLSDRFSAERPKGSFSTLEIQRTEQGDSAMYLCASSPMESNEQFFGPGTRLTVL.

The CDR3 DNA sequence: TGTGCCAGCTCCCTCGAGTCGGTCACAGATACGCAGTATTTT. It yields the protein CASSLESVTDTQYF. This chain connects TRBV18 to TRBJ2-3; D gene uncertain. The CDR3 contains 14 residues. The V and J ends lost 6 bases and 2 bases respectively, with 12 bases between them. Germline CDR1 KGHSH, CDR2 LQKENI.

The chain couples TRBV7-2 to TRBJ1-2; 7 bases are a match to TRBD1. Trimming cost V 1 base and J 1 base; bases outside gene matches: 3. Germline V gene data show CDR1 as SGHTA and CDR2 as FQGNSA. There are 15 residues in the CDR3. The CDR3 loop is CASSLVAGGNYGYTF. The CDR3 DNA reads as TGTGCCAGCAGCTTAGTGGCAGGGGGTAACTATGGCTACACCTTC.

This clonotype has just a few counts. The chain has TRBV12-3 or TRBV12-4 and TRBJ2-3; D gene unclear. The CDR3 runs 15 residues. Trimming removed 1 base at V and 1 base at J, with 9 bases between. CDR3 sequence reads: CASSLGPERTDTQYF. Here the CDR3 DNA reads TGTGCCAGCAGTTTAGGGCCCGAACGCACAGATACGCAGTATTTT.

This clonotype was counted between two and nine times. The J gene is TRBJ2-7, the V gene TRBV11-1; 9 bases agree with TRBD2. CDR3 length: 17 amino acids. V lost 3 bases to trimming and J lost 0 bases; unmatched junction nucleotides: 9. The germline V gene encodes CDR1 SGHAT and CDR2 FQDESV (reference sequence). CDR3 sequence: CASSFGAWRGGSYEQYF. CDR3 in DNA: TGTGCCAGCAGCTTCGGGGCTTGGCGGGGGGGCTCCTACGAGCAGTACTTC. Drawing the rest from reference TRBV11-1 and TRBJ2-7, the complete variable domain is EAEVAQSPRYKITEKSQAVAFWCDPISGHATLYWYRQILGQGPELLVQFQDESVVDDSQLPKDRFSAERLKGVDSTLKIQPAELGDSAMYLCASSFGAWRGGSYEQYFGPGTRLTVT.

This chain uses TRBV12-3 or TRBV12-4 with TRBJ2-1, with 7 bases matching TRBD1. J lost 0 bases, V lost 4 bases, and 6 bases had no gene match. The CDR3 has 16 residues. CDR3 sequence reads: CASSSGDRLSYNEQFF. CDR3 DNA sequence: TGTGCCAGCAGTTCAGGGGACAGACTCTCCTACAATGAGCAGTTCTTC.

The chain uses TRBV18 and TRBJ2-5; D may be TRBD2 (6 bases). The CDR3 loop spans 15 amino acids. V was trimmed by 3 bases and J by 4 bases, leaving 15 bases between them. The germline V gene encodes CDR1 KGHSH and CDR2 LQKENI. The CDR3 here is CASSPILATTETQYF. DNA of the CDR3: TGTGCCAGCTCACCTATCCTAGCGACTACAGAGACCCAGTACTTC.

The table lists this clonotype with a few counts. The V call is TRBV5-1, the J call TRBJ1-1; D is uncertain. The CDR3 is 13 residues long. V lost 3 bases to trimming and J lost 4 bases, with 10 bases between them. Germline CDR1 SGHRS, CDR2 YFSETQ. In DNA form, the CDR3 reads TGCGCCAGCAGCTCAGACCCGTCCACTGAAGCTTTCTTT. It specifies CASSSDPSTEAFF.

This sequence joins TRBV5-5 and TRBJ2-3; 7 bases are shared with TRBD1. Germline CDR1 SGHKS, CDR2 YYEKEE (reference sequence). This CDR3 has 16 amino acids. J lost 2 bases, V lost 4 bases, and 10 bases had no gene match. The CDR3 protein is CASSLNTGATTDTQYF. CDR3 DNA: TGTGCCAGCAGCCTAAACACAGGGGCCACCACAGATACGCAGTATTTT.

This clonotype was detected only a few times. The CDR3 loop reads CASSQDLSRAWQYF. The CDR3, as DNA: TGCGCCAGCAGCCAAGATCTGAGTAGGGCCTGGCAGTACTTC. The chain has TRBV4-1 and TRBJ2-7; D is uncertain. Germline lookup yields CDR1 MGHRA and CDR2 YSYEKL. This CDR3 has 14 residues. Trimming shortened V by 0 bases and J by 9 bases, and 15 bases separated the two germline ends.